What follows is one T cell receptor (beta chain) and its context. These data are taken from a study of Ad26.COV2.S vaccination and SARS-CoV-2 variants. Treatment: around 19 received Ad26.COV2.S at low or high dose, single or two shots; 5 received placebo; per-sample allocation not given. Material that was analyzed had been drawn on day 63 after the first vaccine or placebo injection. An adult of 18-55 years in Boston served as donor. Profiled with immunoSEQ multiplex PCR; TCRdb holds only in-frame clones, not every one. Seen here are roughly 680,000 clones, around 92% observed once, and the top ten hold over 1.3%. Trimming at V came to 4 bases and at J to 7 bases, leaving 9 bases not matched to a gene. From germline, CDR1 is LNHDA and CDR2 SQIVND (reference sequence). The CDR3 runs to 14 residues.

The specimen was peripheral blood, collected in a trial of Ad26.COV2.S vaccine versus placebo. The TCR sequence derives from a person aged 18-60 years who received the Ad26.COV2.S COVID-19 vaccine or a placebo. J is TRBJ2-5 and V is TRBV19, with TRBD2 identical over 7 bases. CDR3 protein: CASSRVWSGGTQYF. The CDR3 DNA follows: TGTGCCAGTAGTAGGGTCTGGTCGGGGGGGACCCAGTACTTC.